The clone carrying this T cell receptor beta chain has a handful of counts. This specimen comes from a study of Ad26.COV2.S vaccination and SARS-CoV-2 variants. Regarding treatment: around 19 received Ad26.COV2.S at low or high dose, single or two shots; about 5 received placebo; per-sample allocation not given. The investigators took samples on day 63 after the first vaccine or placebo injection. Data came from immunoSEQ multiplex PCR; TCRdb stores just in-frame clones and leaves some out. Of 450,000 to 550,000 clones listed, roughly 89% are singletons. The CDR3 loop spans 12 amino acids. The J segment lost 3 bases and the V segment lost 6 bases, leaving 2 bases of the junction unmatched. CDR1 and CDR2 (germline): LGHDT, YNNKEL (reference sequence).

This TCR was sampled from a person between 18 and 59 years old who received the Ad26.COV2.S COVID-19 vaccine or a placebo. Sequences were derived from peripheral blood, sampled in a trial of Ad26.COV2.S vaccine versus placebo. This rearrangement joins TRBV3-1 (or the pseudogene TRBV3-2) to TRBJ2-7, with 7 bases aligning to TRBD1. In DNA, the CDR3 is TGTGCCAGCAGTCGACAGGGCTACGAGCAGTACGTC. It yields the protein CASSRQGYEQYV.